This T cell receptor beta chain is drawn from a study of OX40 agonist ivuxolimab in advanced cancers. Study summary: Patients' therapy was ivuxolimab, an antibody that acts as an agonist of OX40 (CD134). Having had anti-PD-1, anti-PD-L1 or anti-CTLA-4 therapy before was allowed, and roughly 38% had some.

The V gene's germline CDR1 is PRHDT and CDR2 FYEKMQ (reference sequence). Trimming removed 5 bases at V and 0 bases at J, with 20 bases between. CDR3 length equals 17 residues. Profiled with immunoSEQ multiplex PCR; TCRdb holds only in-frame clones, not every one. This sample yields some 35,000 clones, of which about four fifths are seen a single time; 15% to 20% belongs to the top ten. The count of this clone is one. The chain couples TRBV13 to TRBJ2-7, with a weak D call TRBD2 (6 bases). The material sequenced was CD4+ or CD8+ T cells sorted from blood, taken in a trial of the OX40 agonist ivuxolimab. This receptor was identified in an adult with an advanced solid tumor such as melanoma, head and neck, liver or kidney cancer. Here the CDR3 reads CASSPAPRLEFSYEQYF. CDR3 DNA: TGTGCCAGCAGCCCCGCTCCAAGACTAGAATTCTCCTACGAGCAGTACTTC.